The 23 T cell receptor beta chains below all came from one sample that was sequenced in a study of T cell responses to AZD1222 COVID-19 vaccine. Repertoires were generated with immunoSEQ multiplex PCR, while TCRdb's copy carries only in-frame clones and drops some. Of around 100,000 clones in the sample, approximately 87% were seen once. Sample: peripheral blood, taken on day 0 of AZD1222 vaccination. The source is an adult in good health.

The chain links TRBV28 to TRBJ1-1; no clear D. Per germline, CDR1 MDHEN and CDR2 SYDVKM. The V end was cut by 6 bases, the J end by 1 base, with 6 bases between. The CDR3 sequence is 12 residues long. The CDR3 spells CASSFPNTEAFF. The CDR3, as DNA: TGTGCCAGCAGCTTCCCGAACACTGAAGCTTTCTTT.

The rearrangement joins TRBV7-6 to TRBJ1-1; D remains unclear. CDR1 and CDR2 from the germline V gene are SGHVS and FNYEAQ. CDR3 length: 11 residues. Between the trimmed V and J ends, which lost 2 bases and 11 bases, there was a span of 9 bases. The CDR3 DNA reads TGTGCCAGCAGCTTAAGGGAGCTCGCTTTCTTT. It yields the protein CASSLRELAFF. Full variable domain (rest looked up from reference TRBV7-6 and TRBJ1-1): GAGVSQSPRYKVTKRGQDVALRCDPISGHVSLYWYRQALGQGPEFLTYFNYEAQQDKSGLPNDRFSAERPEGSISTLTIQRTEQRDSAMYRCASSLRELAFFGQGTRLTVV.

The V gene is TRBV5-5, the J gene TRBJ2-2; no clear D. Trimming pared 0 bases from V and 5 bases from J, leaving 11 bases between. The CDR3 length is 15 residues. Germline V gene sequence: CDR1 SGHKS, CDR2 YYEKEE (reference sequence). The chain's CDR3 is CASSLGHGQTGELFF. DNA for the CDR3: TGTGCCAGCAGCTTGGGGCACGGCCAGACCGGGGAGCTGTTTTTT.

This chain connects TRBV6-1 to TRBJ1-3; D remains ambiguous. Germline CDR1 is MNHNS and CDR2 is SASEGT. Trimming pared 0 bases from V and 1 base from J, leaving 4 bases between. This CDR3 contains 14 residues. CDR3 sequence reads: CASSEAGSGNTIYF. The DNA for the CDR3 is TGTGCCAGCAGTGAAGCGGGATCTGGAAACACCATATATTTT.

The V gene is TRBV5-1, the J gene TRBJ1-5; 8 bases are shared with TRBD1. The CDR3 spans 17 residues. V trimming: 2 bases; J trimming: 2 bases; junction bases outside the gene matches: 9. Per the germline V gene, CDR1 is SGHRS and CDR2 is YFSETQ. CDR3 amino acids: CASSLGDRWGGNQPQHF. The CDR3 DNA sequence: TGCGCCAGCAGCTTAGGGGACAGGTGGGGGGGCAATCAGCCCCAGCATTTT.

This clone was picked up a small number of times. This chain connects TRBV6-2 or TRBV6-3 to TRBJ2-3; 10 positions agree with TRBD1. CDR3 size: 21 residues. V shed 2 bases and J 6 bases; nucleotides not matched to a gene: 23. The V gene's germline CDR1 is MNHEY and CDR2 SVGEGT. This CDR3 is CASSYPSRSGMTGGTEDTQYF. The CDR3 nucleotides are TGTGCCAGCAGTTACCCTAGTAGATCGGGGATGACAGGGGGCACGGAGGATACGCAGTATTTT.

J is TRBJ1-1 and V is TRBV19; TRBD1 matches 8 bases. V shed 6 bases, J shed 2 bases, and the junction held 5 bases outside the gene matches. CDR1 and CDR2 (germline): LNHDA, SQIVND (reference sequence). This CDR3 is built from 14 residues. The CDR3 is CASRWTGINTEAFF. In DNA form, the CDR3 reads TGTGCCAGTAGGTGGACAGGGATAAACACTGAAGCTTTCTTT. Filled out from reference TRBV19 and TRBJ1-1, the complete variable domain reads DGGITQSPKYLFRKEGQNVTLSCEQNLNHDAMYWYRQDPGQGLRLIYYSQIVNDFQKGDIAEGYSVSREKKESFPLTVTSAQKNPTAFYLCASRWTGINTEAFFGQGTRLTVV.

The chain employs TRBV10-3 and TRBJ2-7; D gene uncertain. The V end lost 4 bases, the J end lost 2 bases, and 6 bases lay between the germline ends. The germline V gene encodes CDR1 ENHRY and CDR2 SYGVKD. The CDR3 loop spans 12 amino acids. The CDR3 nucleotides read TGTGCCATCAGTGCCAGCCCCTACGAGCAGTACTTC. Translating it yields CAISASPYEQYF.

The chain joins TRBV10-2 to TRBJ1-6, with 9 positions matching TRBD1. The CDR3 length is 14 residues. J was trimmed by 10 bases and V by 4 bases; bases with no gene match: 5. Germline-derived CDR1 and CDR2 are WSHSY and SAAADI. CDR3 nucleotides: TGCGCCAGCAGTGCCCGGACAGGGGTCTCACCCCTCCACTTT. It is translated as CASSARTGVSPLHF.

The CDR3 DNA reads as TGTGCCAGCAGCCCGGGACTAGCGGGAGGCACTGAGTACGAGCAGTACTTC. As protein: CASSPGLAGGTEYEQYF. The V gene is TRBV27, the J gene TRBJ2-7; 15 bases align to TRBD2. Germline assignment: CDR1 MNHEY and CDR2 SMNVEV (reference sequence). J was trimmed by 4 bases and V by 6 bases; bases with no gene match: 10. The CDR3 has 17 amino acids.

The CDR3 spells CASSHPRGLGEKLFF. CDR3 nucleotides: TGCGCCAGCAGCCACCCTAGGGGGCTGGGTGAAAAACTGTTTTTT. The chain carries TRBV4-1 and TRBJ1-4, with TRBD1 matching over 7 bases. Germline CDR1 MGHRA, CDR2 YSYEKL. The CDR3 extends over 15 amino acids. The junction had 8 bases not matched to a gene; V was cut back by 3 bases and J by 7 bases.

The chain combines TRBV9 with TRBJ2-1; the match to TRBD2 covers 12 bases. CDR1 SGDLS and CDR2 YYNGEE come from the germline V gene. There are 17 residues in the CDR3. J lost 10 bases, V lost 4 bases, and 15 bases had no gene match. In DNA form, the CDR3 reads TGTGCCAGCAGCCATAAGACTAGCGGGAGTTCGCAAGGAGAGCAGTTCTTC. Translated, it gives CASSHKTSGSSQGEQFF.

This chain joins TRBV6-2 or TRBV6-3 and TRBJ1-5; D remains ambiguous. The germline gives CDR1 MNHEY, CDR2 SVGEGT. V was cut by 0 bases and J by 7 bases, with 10 bases left in between. The CDR3 has 14 residues. DNA of the CDR3: TGTGCCAGCAGTTACTCGGGCCGGGTCCAGCCCCAGCATTTT. Its translation: CASSYSGRVQPQHF.

About this clone itself: This CDR3 is also generated by other DNA sequences in the sample. The V gene is TRBV30, the J gene TRBJ2-7; 9 bases map to TRBD1. The CDR3 spans 13 residues. Germline V gives CDR1 GTSNPN, CDR2 SVGIG (reference sequence). The J segment lost 4 bases and the V segment lost 2 bases, leaving 3 bases of the junction unmatched. CDR3 bases: TGTGCCTGGAGTCGGACAGGGGTTTACGAGCAGTACTTC. Translation gives CAWSRTGVYEQYF.

This chain uses TRBV18 with TRBJ1-1; 9 bases are a match to TRBD1. Per the germline V gene, CDR1 is KGHSH and CDR2 is LQKENI. This CDR3 is built from 17 residues. The V and J ends lost 1 base and 6 bases, in that order; junction bases with no gene match: 12. CDR3 region: CASSPLGTGTGRAEAFF. In nucleotides, the CDR3 is TGTGCCAGCTCACCACTAGGGACAGGGACAGGGAGAGCTGAAGCTTTCTTT.

The chain carries TRBV2 and TRBJ2-7; no definite D call. This CDR3 contains 13 residues. CDR1 and CDR2 (germline): SNHLY, FYNNEI. V was clipped by 6 bases and J by 7 bases, with 16 bases between them. CDR3 in DNA: TGTGCCAGCAGATTTCTAGAGGCTGGGGAGCAGTACTTC. Translation gives CASRFLEAGEQYF.

CDR3 DNA sequence: TGTGCCAGCAGCGGCGACTATGGCTACACCTTC. This codes for CASSGDYGYTF. V is TRBV9 and J is TRBJ1-2; D call uncertain. Germline V gene data show CDR1 as SGDLS and CDR2 as YYNGEE. The length of the CDR3 is 11 residues. V lost 3 bases and J 3 bases, leaving 3 bases between the germline ends.

This clone was recorded once. The chain has TRBV5-4 and TRBJ1-2; D is perhaps TRBD1 (5 bases). Germline V CDR1 and CDR2: SGHNT, YYREEE (reference sequence). Trimming cost V 4 bases and J 0 bases, with 19 bases left between them. The CDR3 totals 17 residues. CDR3 protein: CASSPPGGGTPNYGYTF. In DNA form, the CDR3 reads TGTGCCAGCAGCCCACCTGGGGGGGGTACCCCTAACTATGGCTACACCTTC.

The chain recombines TRBV7-9 with TRBJ1-1; no clear D gene. V was pared by 1 base and J by 1 base, with 10 bases between. This CDR3 region has 15 residues. Germline assignment: CDR1 SEHNR and CDR2 FQNEAQ (reference sequence). Written as DNA, the CDR3 is TGTGCCAGCAGCTTAGGCGGGCACCCGAACACTGAAGCTTTCTTT. Protein product: CASSLGGHPNTEAFF.

This rearrangement joins TRBV15 to TRBJ2-7, with D unresolved. The CDR3 has 15 residues. V was shortened by 0 bases and J by 0 bases, with 9 bases between the two germline ends. The V gene's germline CDR1 is LNHNV and CDR2 YYDKDF (reference sequence). The CDR3 spells CATSRDLGSSYEQYF. CDR3 nucleotides: TGTGCCACCAGCAGAGATCTGGGCAGCTCCTACGAGCAGTACTTC.

This chain connects TRBV5-1 to TRBJ2-6, with a weak D call TRBD2 (6 bases). The CDR3 extends over 16 amino acids. Looked up from germline, CDR1 is SGHRS and CDR2 is YFSETQ. Between the trimmed V and J ends, which lost 0 bases and 0 bases, there was a span of 7 bases. Written as DNA, the CDR3 is TGCGCCAGCAGCTTGGTCGGGAGCTCTGGGGCCAACGTCCTGACTTTC. It codes for CASSLVGSSGANVLTF. Variable domain in full (rest from reference TRBV5-1 and TRBJ2-6): KAGVTQTPRYLIKTRGQQVTLSCSPISGHRSVSWYQQTPGQGLQFLFEYFSETQRNKGNFPGRFSGRQFSNSRSEMNVSTLELGDSALYLCASSLVGSSGANVLTFGAGSRLTVL.

This chain uses TRBV7-3 with TRBJ2-2, with no clear D. V lost 5 bases, J lost 0 bases, and 4 bases lay in between. The CDR3 loop spans 13 amino acids. Germline assignment: CDR1 SGHTA and CDR2 FQGTGA. The CDR3 spells CASSPANTGELFF. As DNA, the CDR3 is TGTGCCAGCAGCCCTGCGAACACCGGGGAGCTGTTTTTT.

V is TRBV7-8 and J is TRBJ1-4; D is unresolved. Germline V lookup: CDR1 SGHVS, CDR2 FQNEAQ. V dropped 3 bases and J dropped 8 bases, with 13 bases sitting between them. The CDR3 has 14 residues. The CDR3 DNA follows: TGTGCCAGCAGCTTTGGACGGGAGGTAGAAAAACTGTTTTTT. It encodes CASSFGREVEKLFF. The whole variable domain, remainder taken from reference TRBV7-8 and TRBJ1-4, is GAGVSQSPRYKVAKRGQDVALRCDPISGHVSLFWYQQALGQGPEFLTYFQNEAQLDKSGLPSDRFFAERPEGSVSTLKIQRTQQEDSAVYLCASSFGREVEKLFFGSGTQLSVL.